This TCR beta chain was captured in a study of cytomegalovirus exposure and HLA in healthy donors. Note on this clone: Antigen unknown.

Broader study findings: For most TCR beta V segments, an earlier analysis put the productive rate at about 90% or about 30% of the time.

It was with 60 Vbeta and 13 Jbeta primers that the PCR ran. Generated by immunoSEQ multiplex PCR, the TCRdb table keeps only in-frame clones and is missing some. The sample lists about 130,000 clones, approximately 85% occurring once. This receptor was taken from a boy aged 5-17 years in good health and CMV-seronegative. The source material was PBMCs.

CDR3 protein: CASSDQGAKNQPQHF. The CDR3 DNA reads TGTGCCAGCAGTGATCAGGGGGCGAAAAATCAGCCCCAGCATTTT. The genes are TRBV2 and TRBJ1-5, with 8 bases lining up with TRBD1. Germline values: CDR1 SNHLY, CDR2 FYNNEI. The CDR3 is made up of 15 amino acids. With V trimmed by 3 bases and J by 4 bases, 5 bases remained unmatched.